Described below is a single TCR beta chain sequence and its context. This CDR3 is built from 14 residues. Germline assignment: CDR1 SEHNR and CDR2 FQNEAQ (reference sequence). Trimming shortened V by 1 base and J by 8 bases, and 14 bases separated the two germline ends. The sample comes from a study of blood T cell repertoires in COVID-19. Study-level background: From T cells, B-cell-depleted T cells, or PBMCs came the material, which was cDNA or gDNA.

The assay was immunoSEQ multiplex PCR, and TCRdb's table has in-frame clones only and misses some. The sample has more than 95,000 clones; over 70% are singletons. Sequencing was carried out using peripheral blood. V usage is TRBV7-9 and J usage is TRBJ1-2; no definite D call. The source is a woman in her fifties or sixties with acute or convalescent COVID-19. The CDR3 DNA sequence: TGTGCCAGCAGCTTAGAGTCAGGCCCGGGGGGCTACACCTTC. Translation gives CASSLESGPGGYTF.